This T cell receptor beta chain derives from a study of blood T cell repertoires in COVID-19 (dated by TCRdb to 2020 to 2021). Context from the whole study: Samples from collaborators originated in the United States, Italy and Spain and spanned both the acute and convalescent phases of COVID-19. Subjects who had been exposed to COVID-19, were actively infected with it, or had recovered from it provided the deeply sampled blood TCRbeta repertoires that made up the dataset. The material from the prospective study consisted of cDNA or gDNA derived from T cells, B-cell-depleted T cells, or PBMCs. Where available, HLA class I and class II types were taken from metadata supplied by the sample provider and were not determined by assay-based typing. A freely available public database, intended as a resource for researchers studying the immune response to SARS-CoV-2, is where the repertoires were released. Nearly every sample came with metadata listing a de-identified subject ID, COVID-19 status, age in years and sex. Samples came from the ongoing ImmuneRACE study (first 160 participants) plus 1,254 subjects from 6 global collaborators. General study outcomes and caveats: The amount of clinical and demographic metadata varied by source and participant and was provided uncurated.

This clone was seen a single time. What antigen it recognizes has not been identified. Nothing much larger sits one base from this clone, and base qualities are not available. Enrolling through a virtual design, the prospective study's participants ranged in age from roughly 18 to 90 years and lived across about two dozen United States geographic areas. In the prospective study, cohorts were assigned on the basis of participant-reported clinical history obtained from a screening survey and a study questionnaire. Recovered participants in ImmuneRACE Cohort 3 were defined by two consecutive negative NP/OP PCR tests, clearance by a healthcare professional, or resolution of symptoms. In the prospective study, whole blood, serum and a nasopharyngeal or oropharyngeal swab were collected from each participant by mobile phlebotomists. Prospective study participants could optionally give additional blood draws and questionnaires over an approximately 2-month period. Before DNA extraction, prospective study blood samples were shipped either frozen or at room temperature.

TCRbeta CDR3 regions were amplified from genomic DNA by means of the immunoSEQ Assay, a bias-controlled multiplex PCR. In the authors' own workflow: The number of nucleated cells in each sample was estimated from the amplification of reference gene primers within the assay. To quantify the absolute abundance of each unique TCRbeta CDR3 rearrangement, sequence reads were collapsed and filtered. For each sample, productive Simpson clonality was calculated by taking the square root of Simpson's diversity index across productive rearrangements. Not all clones reach the TCRdb copy of this immuneACCESS table, which keeps in-frame sequences only. Checked studies attribute under half of the gap to unresolved V genes and leave the rest unexplained. V and J calls and clone size come straight from that table; D and trimming were deduced from the DNA. The sample table lists about 160,000 clones, 84% of them with a count of one. The ten most abundant clones make up around 7.8% of the sample.

V is shortened by 1 base, J by 0 bases, and the region joining them spans 4 bases. The germline V gene specifies SGHNT as CDR1 and YENEEA as CDR2. Taken from cysteine to phenylalanine, the CDR3 has 15 residues. Of the read, only the CDR3 DNA is kept; its 45 bases are in frame from base 1. The specimen was PBMCs or T cells enriched from blood (not recorded which). Recombination joined TRBV11-3 with TRBJ1-6; the D gene assignment is ambiguous. This clonotype was obtained from a middle-aged man who had recovered from COVID-19. The DNA sequence is TGTGCCAGCAGCTTAGGAGGCTCCTATAATTCACCCCTCCACTTT. Translation gives CASSLGGSYNSPLHF.